The entry that follows covers one T cell receptor (beta chain) sequence. Its specificity is unknown. Assay: immunoSEQ multiplex PCR; the TCRdb copy retains only in-frame clones and omits some. This sample carries about 98,000 clones, about 95% of them seen once, and the ten largest clones take roughly 0.82%. This specimen comes from a study of cytomegalovirus exposure and HLA in healthy donors. Findings of the study overall: A few chains tied to CMV proved CMV antigen-specific in vitro. It was found in a later analysis that first-cohort TCR clusters tended to co-occur in the approximately 130 validation repertoires.

Separation from the approximately 660-subject first cohort characterized the roughly 120-subject validation cohort, to which the donors belonged. The trim removed 7 bases at V and 3 bases at J, leaving 5 bases unmatched. This CDR3 is built from 15 residues. Germline CDR1 and CDR2: SGHRS and YFSETQ. Sequencing used PBMCs. This clonotype was obtained from a woman aged 18-30 years in good health and CMV-seronegative. The gene calls are TRBV5-1 and TRBJ2-2; 11 bases match TRBD2. The chain's CDR3 is CASQGGLADTGELFF. CDR3 DNA sequence: TGCGCCAGCCAGGGGGGACTAGCGGACACCGGGGAGCTGTTTTTT.